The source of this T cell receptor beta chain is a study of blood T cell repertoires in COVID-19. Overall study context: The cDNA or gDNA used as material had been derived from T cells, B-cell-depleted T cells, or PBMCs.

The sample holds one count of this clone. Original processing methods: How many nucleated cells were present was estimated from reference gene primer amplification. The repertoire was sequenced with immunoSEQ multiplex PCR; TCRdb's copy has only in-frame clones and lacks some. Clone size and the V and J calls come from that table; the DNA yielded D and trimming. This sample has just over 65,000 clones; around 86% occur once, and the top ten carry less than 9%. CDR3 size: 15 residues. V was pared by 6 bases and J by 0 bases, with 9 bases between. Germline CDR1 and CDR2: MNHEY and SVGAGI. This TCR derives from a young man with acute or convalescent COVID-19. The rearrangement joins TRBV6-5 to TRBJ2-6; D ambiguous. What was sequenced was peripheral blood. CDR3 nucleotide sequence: TGTGCCAGCAGGGGCACGGACTCTGGGGCCAACGTCCTGACTTTC. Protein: CASRGTDSGANVLTF.